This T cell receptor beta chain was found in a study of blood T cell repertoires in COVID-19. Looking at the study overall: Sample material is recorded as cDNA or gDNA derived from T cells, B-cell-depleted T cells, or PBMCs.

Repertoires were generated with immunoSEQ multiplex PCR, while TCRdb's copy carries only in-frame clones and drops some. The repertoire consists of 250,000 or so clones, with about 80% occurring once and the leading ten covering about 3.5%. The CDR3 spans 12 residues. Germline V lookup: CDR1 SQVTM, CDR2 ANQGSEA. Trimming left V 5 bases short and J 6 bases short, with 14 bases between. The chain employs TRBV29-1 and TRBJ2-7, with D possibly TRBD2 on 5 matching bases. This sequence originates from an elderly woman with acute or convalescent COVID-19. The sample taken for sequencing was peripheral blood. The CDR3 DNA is TGCAGCGTTAAGGACTCGTGGGGCGAGCAGTACTTC. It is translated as CSVKDSWGEQYF.